Described below is a single T cell receptor (beta chain) sequence and its context. These data originate in a study of siplizumab effects on memory and regulatory T cells. From germline, CDR1 is GTSNPN and CDR2 SVGIG (reference sequence). This CDR3 is built from 14 residues. The V segment lost 5 bases and the J segment 6 bases; nucleotides outside the gene matches: 12. The repertoire was sequenced with immunoSEQ multiplex PCR; TCRdb's copy has only in-frame clones and lacks some. The sample records about 97,000 clones, roughly 92% being singletons. This TCR derives from a human donor in good health. Sequences were obtained from CD4+ T cells sorted from blood. The gene calls are TRBV30 and TRBJ2-7; 8 nucleotides align to TRBD1. This CDR3 is CAWGAWTGSGEQYF. The CDR3 coding sequence is TGTGCCTGGGGGGCTTGGACAGGGAGTGGCGAGCAGTACTTC. Full variable domain (remainder filled in from reference TRBV30 and TRBJ2-7): SQTIHQWPATLVQPVGSPLSLECTVEGTSNPNLYWYRQAAGRGLQLLFYSVGIGQISSEVPQNLSASRPQDRQFILSSKKLLLSDSGFYLCAWGAWTGSGEQYFGPGTRLTVT.